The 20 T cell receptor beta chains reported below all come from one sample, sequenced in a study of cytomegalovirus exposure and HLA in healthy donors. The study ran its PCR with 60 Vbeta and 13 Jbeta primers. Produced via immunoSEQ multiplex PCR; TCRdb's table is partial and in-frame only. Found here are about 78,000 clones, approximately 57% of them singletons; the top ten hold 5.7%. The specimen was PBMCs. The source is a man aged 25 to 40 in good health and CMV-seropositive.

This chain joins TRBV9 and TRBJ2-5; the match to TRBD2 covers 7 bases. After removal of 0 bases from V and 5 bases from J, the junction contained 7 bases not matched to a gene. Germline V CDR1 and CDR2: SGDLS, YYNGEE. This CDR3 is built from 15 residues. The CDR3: CASSVGGGDIETQYF. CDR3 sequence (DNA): TGTGCCAGCAGCGTAGGTGGGGGGGATATTGAGACCCAGTACTTC.

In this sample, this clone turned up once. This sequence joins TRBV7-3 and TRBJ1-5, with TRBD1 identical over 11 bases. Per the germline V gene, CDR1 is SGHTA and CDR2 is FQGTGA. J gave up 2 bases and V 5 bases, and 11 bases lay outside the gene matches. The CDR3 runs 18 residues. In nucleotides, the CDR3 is TGTGCCAGCAGCAAATCCCGGACAGGGGGCTGGGGCAATCAGCCCCAGCATTTT. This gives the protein CASSKSRTGGWGNQPQHF.

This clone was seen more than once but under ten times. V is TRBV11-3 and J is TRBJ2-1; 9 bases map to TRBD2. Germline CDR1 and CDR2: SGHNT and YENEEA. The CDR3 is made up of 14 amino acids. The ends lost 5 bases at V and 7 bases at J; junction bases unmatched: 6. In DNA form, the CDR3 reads TGTGCCAGCAGCCCTACTAGCGGGCGGAATGAGCAGTTCTTC. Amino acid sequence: CASSPTSGRNEQFF.

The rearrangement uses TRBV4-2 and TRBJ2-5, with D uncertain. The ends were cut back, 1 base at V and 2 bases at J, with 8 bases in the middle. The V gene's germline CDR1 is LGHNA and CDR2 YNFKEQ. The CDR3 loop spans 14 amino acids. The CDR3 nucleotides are TGTGCCAGCAGCCAAGTCGACATACAAGAGACCCAGTACTTC. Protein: CASSQVDIQETQYF.

In nucleotides, the CDR3 is TGTGCCACTCAACAGGATTCTTTTTGGGACAGACAACTAAATATACCCTTGGGCGGGGAGCTGTTTTTT. As protein: CATQQDSFWDRQLNIPLGGELFF. This chain links TRBV19 with TRBJ2-2; 7 nucleotides line up with TRBD1. The CDR3 runs to 23 residues. V lost 10 bases, J lost 7 bases, and 39 bases stayed unmatched. Germline V gene data show CDR1 as LNHDA and CDR2 as SQIVND (reference sequence).

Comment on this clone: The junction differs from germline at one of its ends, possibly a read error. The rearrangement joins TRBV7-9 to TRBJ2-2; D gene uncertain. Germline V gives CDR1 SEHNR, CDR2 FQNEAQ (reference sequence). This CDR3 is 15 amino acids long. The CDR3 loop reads CASTLTKGNTGELFF. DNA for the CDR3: TGTGCCAGCACCTTAACTAAAGGGAACACCGGGGAGCTGTTTTTT. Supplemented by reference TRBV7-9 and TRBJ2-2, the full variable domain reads DTGVSQNPRHKITKRGQNVTFRCDPISEHNRLYWYRQTLGQGPEFLTYFQNEAQLEKSRLLSDRFSAERPKGSFSTLEIQRTEQGDSAMYLCASTLTKGNTGELFFGEGSRLTVL.

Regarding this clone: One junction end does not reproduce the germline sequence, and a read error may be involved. This CDR3 is CASSSRRAANTRELFF. CDR3 sequence (DNA): TGTGCCAGTAGTAGCCGGCGAGCGGCGAACACCAGGGAGCTGTTTTTT. This sequence joins TRBV19 and TRBJ2-2; tentative D call: TRBD2 (5 bases). The CDR3 is 16 amino acids. Germline V gene sequence: CDR1 LNHDA, CDR2 SQIVND (reference sequence).

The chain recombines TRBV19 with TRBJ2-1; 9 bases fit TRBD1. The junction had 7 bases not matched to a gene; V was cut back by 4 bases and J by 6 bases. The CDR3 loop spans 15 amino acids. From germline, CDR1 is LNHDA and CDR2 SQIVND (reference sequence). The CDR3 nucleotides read TGTGCCAGTAGTACCGGGACAGGGAGGCTCAATGAGCAGTTCTTC. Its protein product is CASSTGTGRLNEQFF.

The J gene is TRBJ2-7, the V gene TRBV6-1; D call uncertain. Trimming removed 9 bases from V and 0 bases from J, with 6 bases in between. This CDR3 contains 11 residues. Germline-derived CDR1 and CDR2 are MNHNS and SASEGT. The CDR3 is CASGLSYEQYF. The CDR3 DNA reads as TGTGCCAGTGGGCTCTCCTACGAGCAGTACTTC.

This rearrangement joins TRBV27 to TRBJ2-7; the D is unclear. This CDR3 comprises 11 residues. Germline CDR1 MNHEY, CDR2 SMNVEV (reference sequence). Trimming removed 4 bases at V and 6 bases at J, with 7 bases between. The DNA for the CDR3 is TGTGCCAGCAGTTCCTCCGGCGAGCAGTACTTC. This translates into CASSSSGEQYF.

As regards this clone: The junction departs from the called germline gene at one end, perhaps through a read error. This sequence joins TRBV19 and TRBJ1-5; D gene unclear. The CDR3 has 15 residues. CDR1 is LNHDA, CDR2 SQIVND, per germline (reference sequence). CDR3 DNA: TGTGCCAGTAGTATGAAGGACGGGAGCAATCAGCCCCGGCATTTT. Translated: CASSMKDGSNQPRHF.

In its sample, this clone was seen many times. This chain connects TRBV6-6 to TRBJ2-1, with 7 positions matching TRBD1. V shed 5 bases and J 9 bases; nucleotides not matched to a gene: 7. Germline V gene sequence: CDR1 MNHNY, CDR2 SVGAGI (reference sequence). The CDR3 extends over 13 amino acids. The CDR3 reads CASSTRQGGEQFF. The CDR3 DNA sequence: TGTGCCAGCAGTACCCGACAGGGTGGTGAGCAGTTCTTC.

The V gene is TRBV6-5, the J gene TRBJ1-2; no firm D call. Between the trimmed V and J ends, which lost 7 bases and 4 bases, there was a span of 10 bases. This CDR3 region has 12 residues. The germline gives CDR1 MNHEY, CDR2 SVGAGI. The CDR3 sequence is CASINGSYGYTF. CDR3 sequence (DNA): TGTGCCAGCATAAATGGGAGCTATGGCTACACCTTC.

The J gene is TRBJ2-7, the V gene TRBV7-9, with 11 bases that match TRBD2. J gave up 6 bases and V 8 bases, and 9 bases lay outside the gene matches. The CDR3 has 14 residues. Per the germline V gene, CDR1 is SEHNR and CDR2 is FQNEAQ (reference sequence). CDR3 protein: CASPPTSGEPEQYF. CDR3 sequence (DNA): TGTGCCAGCCCACCGACTAGCGGGGAACCCGAGCAGTACTTC.

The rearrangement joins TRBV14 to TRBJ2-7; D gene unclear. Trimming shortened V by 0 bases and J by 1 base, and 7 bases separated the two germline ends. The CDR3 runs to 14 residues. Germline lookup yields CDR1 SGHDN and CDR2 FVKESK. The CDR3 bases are TGTGCCAGCAGCCAAGATAGTCCATCCTACGAGCAGTACTTC. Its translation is CASSQDSPSYEQYF. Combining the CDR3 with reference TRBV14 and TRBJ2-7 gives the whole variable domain EAGVTQFPSHSVIEKGQTVTLRCDPISGHDNLYWYRRVMGKEIKFLLHFVKESKQDESGMPNNRFLAERTGGTYSTLKVQPAELEDSGVYFCASSQDSPSYEQYFGPGTRLTVT.

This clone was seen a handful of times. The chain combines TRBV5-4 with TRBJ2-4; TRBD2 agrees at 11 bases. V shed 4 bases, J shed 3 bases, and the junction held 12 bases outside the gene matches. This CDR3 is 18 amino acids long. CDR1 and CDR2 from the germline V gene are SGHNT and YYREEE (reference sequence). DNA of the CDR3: TGTGCCAGCAGCCCAGGGACTAGCGGAGATTGGGGCAAAAACATTCAGTACTTC. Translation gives CASSPGTSGDWGKNIQYF.

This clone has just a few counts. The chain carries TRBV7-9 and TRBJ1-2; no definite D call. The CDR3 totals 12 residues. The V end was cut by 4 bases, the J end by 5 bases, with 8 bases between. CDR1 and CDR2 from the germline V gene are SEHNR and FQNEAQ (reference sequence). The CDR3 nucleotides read TGTGCCAGCAGCTATGAGAAGTATGGCTACACCTTC. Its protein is CASSYEKYGYTF.

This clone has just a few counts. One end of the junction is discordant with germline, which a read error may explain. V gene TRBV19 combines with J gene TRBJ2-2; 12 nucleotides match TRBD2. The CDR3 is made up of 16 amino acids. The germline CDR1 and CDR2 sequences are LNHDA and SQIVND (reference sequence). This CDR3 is CASSTWTSGNSGELFF. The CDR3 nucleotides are TGTGCCAGTAGTACCTGGACTAGCGGGAACTCCGGGGAGCTGTTTTTT.

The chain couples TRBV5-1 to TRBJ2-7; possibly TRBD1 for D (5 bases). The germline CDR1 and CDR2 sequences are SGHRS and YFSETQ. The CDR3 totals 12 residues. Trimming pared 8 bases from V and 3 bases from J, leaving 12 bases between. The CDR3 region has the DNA TGCGCCAGTAAAGGGGATAACTACGAGCAGTACTTC. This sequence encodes CASKGDNYEQYF. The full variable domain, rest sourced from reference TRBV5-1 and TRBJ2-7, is KAGVTQTPRYLIKTRGQQVTLSCSPISGHRSVSWYQQTPGQGLQFLFEYFSETQRNKGNFPGRFSGRQFSNSRSEMNVSTLELGDSALYLCASKGDNYEQYFGPGTRLTVT.

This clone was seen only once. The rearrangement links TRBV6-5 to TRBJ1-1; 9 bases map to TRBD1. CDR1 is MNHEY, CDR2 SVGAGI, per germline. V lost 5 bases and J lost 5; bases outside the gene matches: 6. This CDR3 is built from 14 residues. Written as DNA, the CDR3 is TGTGCCAGCAGTCAGCAGACAGGGGGTACTGAAGCTTTCTTT. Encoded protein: CASSQQTGGTEAFF.